The sequence of this T cell receptor beta chain was determined in a study of blood T cell repertoires in COVID-19. A Seattle source enrolled patients during active infection and followed them longitudinally. Original processing notes: The authors estimated nucleated cell counts from reference gene primer amplification. Repertoires were generated with immunoSEQ multiplex PCR, while TCRdb's copy carries only in-frame clones and drops some. V and J calls plus clone size are reproduced from that table; the DNA served to infer D and trimming. Among hundreds of thousands of clones listed, 87% were seen once. From germline, CDR1 is LGHDT and CDR2 YNNKEL (reference sequence). The CDR3 has 16 amino acids. Trimming cost V 1 base and J 4 bases, with 14 bases left between them.

V gene TRBV3-1 (or the pseudogene TRBV3-2) combines with J gene TRBJ2-1; perhaps TRBD2 as D (6 bases). The receptor's source is a woman aged 50 to 60 with COVID-19, enrolled during active disease. Sequencing used peripheral blood. The CDR3 loop reads CASSQGGSGPYNEQFF. The DNA for the CDR3 is TGTGCCAGCAGCCAAGGGGGAAGCGGGCCTTACAATGAGCAGTTCTTC.